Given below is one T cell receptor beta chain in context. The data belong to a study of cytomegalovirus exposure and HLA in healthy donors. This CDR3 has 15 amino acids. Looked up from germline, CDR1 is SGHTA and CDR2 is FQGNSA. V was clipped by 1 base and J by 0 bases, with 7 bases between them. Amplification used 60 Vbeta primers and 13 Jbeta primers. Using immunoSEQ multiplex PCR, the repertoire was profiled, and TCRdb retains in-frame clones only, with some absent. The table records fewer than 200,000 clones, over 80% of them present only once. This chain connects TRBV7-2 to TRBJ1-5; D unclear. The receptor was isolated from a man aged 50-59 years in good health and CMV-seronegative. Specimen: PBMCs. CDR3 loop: CASSLDRYSNQPQHF. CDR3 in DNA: TGTGCCAGCAGCTTAGACCGGTATAGCAATCAGCCCCAGCATTTT.